This entry features one T cell receptor beta chain sequence. Antigen: not known. The V end lost 6 bases, the J end lost 2 bases, and 11 bases lay between the germline ends. The CDR3 consists of 13 residues. Germline lookup yields CDR1 SNHLY and CDR2 FYNNEI. The naive CD8 population came from CD45RO-negative cells selected for CCR7, without terminally differentiated effector memory CD45RA+ cells. This table comes from immunoSEQ multiplex PCR, and its TCRdb copy is limited to in-frame clones, with some not included. The sample consists of about 2.1 million clones, over 85% of them appearing once. The data belong to a study of shared clonotypes between healthy human individuals. The study's findings and limits: Rarefaction revealed incomplete sorted-subset sequencing despite large depth.

The sequence came from a man aged 18-30 years in good health. Some clones in this sample may be carry-over from other donors' samples. This chain connects TRBV2 to TRBJ2-7, with D perhaps TRBD1 (6 bases). Sequencing input: naive CD8+ T cells from PBMCs. The CDR3 nucleotides read TGTGCCAGCAGGTCGGACAGACCCTACGAGCAGTACTTC. Translated, it gives CASRSDRPYEQYF.